This T cell receptor beta chain was sequenced for a study of graft-versus-host responses after intestinal transplantation. Study summary: Every recipient had anti-thymocyte globulin induction and three to four years of tacrolimus plus steroids.

Study outcomes and limitations: GvH clones were found in recipient marrow; some appeared first in ileum or blood. Peak levels of circulating GvH clones tracked with early post-transplant HvG declines. The presence of high graft-versus-host to host-versus-graft clonal ratios in allografts characterized patients with graft-donor T cell macrochimerism.

Using immunoSEQ multiplex PCR, the repertoire was profiled, and TCRdb retains in-frame clones only, with some absent. The sample includes some 140,000 clones, 85% to 95% seen only once; the top ten take about 0.2%. Looked up from germline, CDR1 is LNHDA and CDR2 is SQIVND (reference sequence). This CDR3 is built from 17 residues. The V and J ends lost 3 bases and 0 bases respectively, with 15 bases between them. Concerning this clone itself: Its antigen is currently unknown.

This clonotype originated in a human donor who received an intestinal transplant. The chain employs TRBV19 and TRBJ2-1; possibly TRBD1 for D (6 bases). The source material was unstimulated CD4+ T cells sorted from spleen or lymph node cells, sampled before intestinal transplant. CDR3 in amino acids: CASSITGPFASYNEQFF. The CDR3 nucleotides read TGTGCCAGTAGTATCACAGGGCCTTTCGCCTCCTACAATGAGCAGTTCTTC.